A single sample gave rise to the 9 T cell receptor beta chains below, sequenced in a study of blood T cells in healthy people across ages. The authors ran a second PCR of roughly 6 to 12 cycles using a sample-barcoded 5' primer and a J-beta primer mix. From the 5' RACE reads, TCRdb called clonotypes with MiXCR, one entry per CDR3 protein. This repertoire shows hundreds of thousands of distinct CDR3 sequences, approximately 40% found once; its top ten account for about 30%. Specimen: blood. The receptors here all came from a man older than 75 in good health.

V usage is TRBV4-3 and J usage is TRBJ1-2; 9 positions match TRBD1. CDR1 and CDR2 from the germline V gene are LGHNA and YSLEER. The ends lost 3 bases at V and 4 bases at J; junction bases unmatched: 6. The CDR3 consists of 15 residues. This CDR3 is CASSQPGTGIYGYTF. The CDR3 bases are TGCGCCAGCAGCCAGCCCGGGACAGGGATCTATGGCTACACCTTC.

This clonotype was recorded many times. This chain links TRBV7-2 with TRBJ2-1, with TRBD2 matching over 14 bases. Looked up from germline, CDR1 is SGHTA and CDR2 is FQGNSA. Germline trimming cut 4 bases from V and 1 base from J; bases unmatched to any gene: 9. CDR3 length equals 19 residues. As DNA, the CDR3 is TGTGCCAGCAGCTCACGGGGACTAGCGGGAGTGGGGTCCTACAATGAGCAGTTCTTC. The encoded protein is CASSSRGLAGVGSYNEQFF.

This clonotype was picked up a small number of times. The V gene is TRBV6-6, the J gene TRBJ2-1; TRBD1 might be the D (6 bases). With 7 bases removed from V and 2 bases from J, the gap between germline ends came to 18 bases. CDR3 length: 16 amino acids. Germline V CDR1 and CDR2: MNHNY, SVGAGI (reference sequence). The CDR3 DNA sequence: TGTGCCAGCATAGCACCCGGGGACAAACCCTACAATGAGCAGTTCTTC. It encodes CASIAPGDKPYNEQFF.

This clonotype was counted a few times. V and J are TRBV6-6 and TRBJ1-1; the D is unclear. Germline lookup yields CDR1 MNHNY and CDR2 SVGAGI (reference sequence). Trimming left V 4 bases short and J 6 bases short, with 3 bases between. The CDR3 extends over 10 amino acids. The CDR3 protein is CASSFSEAFF. The CDR3 DNA is TGTGCCAGCAGTTTTTCTGAAGCTTTCTTT.

This clonotype was recorded at least ten times. The V and J genes are TRBV29-1 and TRBJ2-7; perhaps D is TRBD1 or TRBD2 (5 bases each). The V end was cut by 4 bases, the J end by 0 bases, with 16 bases between. Germline lookup yields CDR1 SQVTM and CDR2 ANQGSEA. The CDR3 runs to 15 residues. CDR3 nucleotide sequence: TGCAGCGTTGGGGGGTTCGGTACCAGCTCCTACGAGCAGTACTTC. The encoded protein is CSVGGFGTSSYEQYF.

There are a few counts of this clonotype. The V gene is TRBV11-2, the J gene TRBJ1-5, with D possibly TRBD1 on 5 matching bases. The germline V gene has CDR1 SGHAT and CDR2 FQNNGV. CDR3 length: 17 residues. The V and J ends lost 5 bases and 1 base respectively, with 18 bases between them. The CDR3 loop is CASSPGDGTGSNQPQHF. CDR3 in DNA: TGTGCCAGCAGCCCCGGGGATGGGACGGGGAGCAATCAGCCCCAGCATTTT.

V is TRBV5-5 and J is TRBJ1-3; D unclear. There are 15 residues in the CDR3. Germline-derived CDR1 and CDR2 are SGHKS and YYEKEE (reference sequence). V was trimmed by 0 bases and J by 2 bases, leaving 9 bases between them. The CDR3 is CASSLDGQTGNTIYF. In nucleotides, the CDR3 is TGTGCCAGCAGCTTGGATGGGCAGACTGGAAACACCATATATTTT. Full variable domain (missing parts from reference TRBV5-5 and TRBJ1-3): DAGVTQSPTHLIKTRGQQVTLRCSPISGHKSVSWYQQVLGQGPQFIFQYYEKEERGRGNFPDRFSARQFPNYSSELNVNALLLGDSALYLCASSLDGQTGNTIYFGEGSWLTVV.

J is TRBJ2-5 and V is TRBV11-2; a weak D match, TRBD2 (5 bases). The V and J ends lost 2 bases and 11 bases respectively, with 18 bases between them. The germline gives CDR1 SGHAT, CDR2 FQNNGV. CDR3 size: 14 residues. The CDR3 loop reads CASSLLRRDGEQYF. In DNA, the CDR3 is TGTGCCAGCAGCTTACTAAGGAGAGACGGGGAGCAGTACTTC.

CDR3 region: CASSFGGPGEQYF. The CDR3 bases are TGTGCCAGCAGCTTTGGGGGGCCGGGTGAGCAGTACTTC. The chain has TRBV11-2 and TRBJ2-7, with D tentatively TRBD1 or TRBD2 (6 bases each). Looked up from germline, CDR1 is SGHAT and CDR2 is FQNNGV. The CDR3 runs to 13 residues. Trimming took 3 bases from V and 7 from J, leaving 13 bases between them. Together with reference TRBV11-2 and TRBJ2-7, the CDR3 gives the full variable domain: EAGVAQSPRYKIIEKRQSVAFWCNPISGHATLYWYQQILGQGPKLLIQFQNNGVVDDSQLPKDRFSAERLKGVDSTLKIQPAKLEDSAVYLCASSFGGPGEQYFGPGTRLTVT.